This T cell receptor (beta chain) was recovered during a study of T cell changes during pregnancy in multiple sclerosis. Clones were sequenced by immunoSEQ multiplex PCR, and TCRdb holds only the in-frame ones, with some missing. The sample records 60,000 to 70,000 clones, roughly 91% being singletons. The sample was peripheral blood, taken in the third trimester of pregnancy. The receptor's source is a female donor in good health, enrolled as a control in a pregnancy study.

CDR3 sequence reads: CASSLRQPRQNTEAFF. The CDR3 nucleotides read TGTGCCAGCAGTTTACGACAACCCCGACAGAACACTGAAGCTTTCTTT. This sequence joins TRBV6-5 and TRBJ1-1; D gene uncertain. Deletions cut 4 bases from V and 1 base from J, with 16 bases between. CDR3 length: 16 residues. CDR1 and CDR2 (germline): MNHEY, SVGAGI.